This entry lists 23 T cell receptor beta chains sequenced from one sample in a study of cytomegalovirus exposure and HLA in healthy donors. PCR used 60 Vbeta primers and 13 Jbeta primers. TCRdb's copy holds only in-frame clones and misses some; the assay was immunoSEQ multiplex PCR. The sample carries about 180,000 clones, more than 80% recorded once. The sample comprised PBMCs. These TCRs come from a woman younger than 35 in good health and CMV-seropositive.

This chain connects TRBV19 to TRBJ2-7, with 13 bases matching TRBD2. Unmatched junction bases numbered 3, after V lost 5 bases and J lost 2 bases. Germline V gives CDR1 LNHDA, CDR2 SQIVND (reference sequence). The CDR3 runs to 15 residues. CDR3 nucleotide sequence: TGTGCCAGTAGTTTCGGGACTAGCGGGGCCTACGAGCAGTACTTC. This sequence encodes CASSFGTSGAYEQYF.

V is TRBV4-1 and J is TRBJ1-5, with 7 bases matching TRBD1. CDR3 size: 18 residues. CDR1 and CDR2 from the germline V gene are MGHRA and YSYEKL. V was pared by 0 bases and J by 3 bases, with 11 bases of the junction left unmatched. The CDR3 region is CASSQDGGRGMVNQPQHF. Written as DNA, the CDR3 is TGCGCCAGCAGCCAAGATGGGGGCAGGGGGATGGTCAATCAGCCCCAGCATTTT.

CDR3 region: CASSVWPNYGYTF. The DNA for the CDR3 is TGTGCCAGCAGTGTCTGGCCGAACTATGGCTACACCTTC. The genes are TRBV6-1 and TRBJ1-2; unclear D gene. The CDR3 has 13 residues. Germline CDR1 reads MNHNS; CDR2 reads SASEGT. V shed 4 bases and J shed 2 bases, with 8 bases lying between them.

The V gene is TRBV2, the J gene TRBJ2-5; D might be TRBD2 (8 bases). V shed 5 bases and J shed 1 base, with 17 bases lying between them. The CDR3 runs to 16 residues. CDR1 and CDR2 (germline): SNHLY, FYNNEI. The CDR3 bases are TGTGCCAGCAGTACAATAGCGGGGACAGTCCAAGAGACCCAGTACTTC. Translated: CASSTIAGTVQETQYF.

The CDR3 region has the DNA TGTGCCAGCAGCCAGCCCCGACAAACGGACACTGAAGCTTTCTTT. Translating it yields CASSQPRQTDTEAFF. The chain combines TRBV14 with TRBJ1-1, with D uncertain. Trimming pared 3 bases from V and 3 bases from J, leaving 14 bases between. The CDR3 contains 15 residues. CDR1 is SGHDN, CDR2 FVKESK, per germline.

This chain connects TRBV18 to TRBJ1-1; 8 positions agree with TRBD1. The CDR3 runs to 16 residues. After removal of 3 bases from V and 3 bases from J, the junction contained 9 bases not matched to a gene. Germline CDR1 KGHSH, CDR2 LQKENI. The CDR3 DNA sequence: TGTGCCAGCTCACCCCCCAGCCAGGGGGCGGACACTGAAGCTTTCTTT. Translation gives CASSPPSQGADTEAFF.

The V and J genes are TRBV6-5 and TRBJ1-4; D perhaps matches TRBD1 (6 bases). Trimming left V 4 bases short and J 0 bases short, with 12 bases between. Germline CDR1 MNHEY, CDR2 SVGAGI. The CDR3 runs 16 residues. CDR3: CASSLPGHATNEKLFF. CDR3 nucleotides: TGTGCCAGCAGTTTACCGGGACATGCAACTAATGAAAAACTGTTTTTT.

This chain joins TRBV25-1 and TRBJ2-7, with 9 bases identical to TRBD1. Germline assignment: CDR1 MGHDK and CDR2 SYGVNS. The junction had 7 bases not matched to a gene; V was cut back by 7 bases and J by 0 bases. CDR3 length: 15 residues. CDR3 region: CASTEGTGISYEQYF. In DNA form, the CDR3 reads TGTGCCAGCACCGAGGGGACAGGGATCTCCTACGAGCAGTACTTC.

This chain joins TRBV4-1 and TRBJ2-3, with D maybe TRBD2 (6 bases). CDR3 length equals 16 residues. Germline lookup yields CDR1 MGHRA and CDR2 YSYEKL. V lost 3 bases and J 4 bases, leaving 17 bases between the germline ends. CDR3 in DNA: TGCGCCAGCAGCCACTCGACGGGGGTGCGGGCAGATACGCAGTATTTT. Protein product: CASSHSTGVRADTQYF.

This chain uses TRBV21-1 with TRBJ1-1. TRBV21-1 is a listed pseudogene. The CDR3 runs to 16 residues. Written as DNA, the CDR3 is TGTGCCAGCAGTCTCAGGAGGTGGCCTCCGAACACTGAAGCTTTCTTT. Its translation is CASSLRRWPPNTEAFF.

The sample holds a few counts of this clone. This chain joins TRBV18 and TRBJ1-5; 7 nucleotides align to TRBD1. This CDR3 region has 15 residues. The germline V gene has CDR1 KGHSH and CDR2 LQKENI. V lost 1 base and J lost 3; bases outside the gene matches: 3. The DNA of the CDR3 is TGTGCCAGCTCACCACAGACAGGGCTCAATCAGCCCCAGCATTTT. It yields the protein CASSPQTGLNQPQHF.

This CDR3 reads CASSWDRPNGEAFF. As DNA, the CDR3 is TGTGCCAGCAGTTGGGACAGACCTAACGGTGAAGCTTTCTTT. V is TRBV6-5 and J is TRBJ1-1; 7 nucleotides line up with TRBD1. Per germline, CDR1 MNHEY and CDR2 SVGAGI. The V segment lost 4 bases and the J segment 7 bases; nucleotides outside the gene matches: 9. This CDR3 is 14 amino acids long.

The genes are TRBV28 and TRBJ2-2, with 10 positions matching TRBD2. After removal of 4 bases from V and 5 bases from J, the junction contained 4 bases not matched to a gene. The germline V gene has CDR1 MDHEN and CDR2 SYDVKM. This CDR3 has 15 amino acids. The CDR3 DNA sequence: TGTGCCAGCAGTTCGTCTAGCGGGGGAACCGGGGAGCTGTTTTTT. Its translation: CASSSSSGGTGELFF. Looking up the rest from reference TRBV28 and TRBJ2-2 gives the full variable domain: DVKVTQSSRYLVKRTGEKVFLECVQDMDHENMFWYRQDPGLGLRLIYFSYDVKMKEKGDIPEGYSVSREKKERFSLILESASTNQTSMYLCASSSSSGGTGELFFGEGSRLTVL.

The chain uses TRBV7-9 and TRBJ2-5; TRBD2 matches 7 bases. V shed 2 bases and J 2 bases; nucleotides not matched to a gene: 5. CDR1 is SEHNR and CDR2 is FQNEAQ in the germline V gene (reference sequence). This CDR3 spans 15 amino acids. The CDR3 loop reads CASSLSGTKQETQYF. CDR3 in DNA: TGTGCCAGCAGCTTATCCGGGACTAAGCAAGAGACCCAGTACTTC.

Concerning this clone itself: The junction differs from germline at one of its ends, possibly a read error. V is TRBV7-2 and J is TRBJ2-2, with TRBD1 identical over 8 bases. Germline-derived CDR1 and CDR2 are SGHTA and FQGNSA. The CDR3 is made up of 15 amino acids. The CDR3 protein is CASRATGEHTEELFF. The DNA for the CDR3 is TGTGCCAGCAGGGCGACAGGGGAACACACCGAGGAGCTGTTTTTT. Combining the CDR3 with reference TRBV7-2 and TRBJ2-2 gives the whole variable domain GAGVSQSPSNKVTEKGKDVELRCDPISGHTALYWYRQSLGQGLEFLIYFQGNSAPDKSGLPSDRFSAERTGGSVSTLTIQRTQQEDSAVYLCASRATGEHTEELFFGEGSRLTVL.

J is TRBJ1-3 and V is TRBV6-4; D gene ambiguous. This CDR3 contains 15 residues. V lost 4 bases, J lost 4 bases, and 14 bases lay in between. Per germline, CDR1 MRHNA and CDR2 SNTAGT. CDR3 in amino acids: CASSGNWGEGNTIYF. The CDR3 nucleotides read TGTGCCAGCAGTGGTAATTGGGGAGAAGGAAACACCATATATTTT.

The gene calls are TRBV4-2 and TRBJ2-7; D remains unclear. The CDR3 length is 15 residues. With 0 bases removed from V and 0 bases from J, the gap between germline ends came to 9 bases. The germline V gene has CDR1 LGHNA and CDR2 YNFKEQ. CDR3 coding DNA: TGTGCCAGCAGCCAAGATCTGGGCAGCTCCTACGAGCAGTACTTC. Translated, it gives CASSQDLGSSYEQYF.

The rearrangement joins TRBV15 to TRBJ2-1, with D possibly matching TRBD2 (6 bases). The V gene's germline CDR1 is LNHNV and CDR2 YYDKDF (reference sequence). The CDR3 has 17 amino acids. V shed 8 bases and J shed 0 bases, with 20 bases lying between them. In nucleotides, the CDR3 is TGTGCCACCGGAGGGGACGGGGAAGAAATCTCCTACAATGAGCAGTTCTTC. Protein product: CATGGDGEEISYNEQFF.

The chain has TRBV7-2 and TRBJ1-2; no clear D gene. The germline gives CDR1 SGHTA, CDR2 FQGNSA. V was cut by 3 bases and J by 5 bases, with 16 bases left in between. This CDR3 has 15 residues. DNA for the CDR3: TGTGCCAGCAGCTTTCAGTCGCGGGGAGGTTATGGCTACACCTTC. Protein: CASSFQSRGGYGYTF. The full variable domain, its missing parts supplied by reference TRBV7-2 and TRBJ1-2, is GAGVSQSPSNKVTEKGKDVELRCDPISGHTALYWYRQSLGQGLEFLIYFQGNSAPDKSGLPSDRFSAERTGGSVSTLTIQRTQQEDSAVYLCASSFQSRGGYGYTFGSGTRLTVV.

This rearrangement joins TRBV28 to TRBJ1-2, with a weak D call TRBD1 (6 bases). The V and J ends lost 6 bases and 3 bases respectively, with 14 bases between them. This CDR3 spans 14 amino acids. CDR1 and CDR2 from the germline V gene are MDHEN and SYDVKM. Here the CDR3 DNA reads TGTGCCAGCAGCCTATTCGACAGGCACTATGGCTACACCTTC. Translating it yields CASSLFDRHYGYTF.

About this clone itself: Within the sample, other DNA sequences also encode this same CDR3. The V gene is TRBV27, the J gene TRBJ1-6, with D possibly matching TRBD1 (5 bases). The germline V gene has CDR1 MNHEY and CDR2 SMNVEV (reference sequence). V was pared by 4 bases and J by 14 bases, with 15 bases between. This CDR3 is built from 13 residues. CDR3 bases: TGTGCCAGCAGTTCAGGGTCACGGGCTTCCCTCCACTTT. Protein sequence: CASSSGSRASLHF.

This sequence joins TRBV6-5 and TRBJ1-2; TRBD1 aligns across 9 bases. The CDR3 runs 14 residues. Germline CDR1 MNHEY, CDR2 SVGAGI. V shed 5 bases, J shed 6 bases, and the junction held 7 bases outside the gene matches. The CDR3 region has the DNA TGTGCCAGCAGTGACCGACAGGGGGGAAATGGCTACACCTTC. This sequence encodes CASSDRQGGNGYTF.

The rearrangement links TRBV7-9 to TRBJ1-6, with D possibly being TRBD1 (5 bases). V was clipped by 5 bases and J by 9 bases, with 20 bases between them. Per the germline V gene, CDR1 is SEHNR and CDR2 is FQNEAQ (reference sequence). The CDR3 has 16 residues. The CDR3 sequence: CASSQDSGEGISPLHF. CDR3 DNA: TGTGCCAGCAGCCAAGACAGCGGGGAGGGAATTTCACCCCTCCACTTT.